This T cell receptor beta chain was documented in a study of blood T cell repertoires in COVID-19. Study-wide context: Acute-phase and convalescent COVID-19 samples originated in the United States, Italy and Spain. Nucleic acid was either cDNA or gDNA, and it came from T cells, B-cell-depleted T cells, or PBMCs.

Original processing methods: For nucleated cells, counts were estimated from reference gene primer amplification. Sequencing was performed with immunoSEQ multiplex PCR; in TCRdb, only in-frame clones are kept and a portion is missing. V, J and clone size were drawn from that table, and D and trimming were deduced from the DNA. Of over 250,000 clones listed, approximately 88% are singletons. Germline-derived CDR1 and CDR2 are LNHDA and SQIVND (reference sequence). The CDR3 has 15 amino acids. V shed 11 bases and J shed 5 bases, with 24 bases lying between them. The sample consisted of peripheral blood. The receptor was isolated from a middle-aged man with acute or convalescent COVID-19. This chain connects TRBV19 to TRBJ1-1, with a tentative D call TRBD1 (6 bases). CDR3: CARKNRALPGTEAFF. The CDR3 DNA follows: TGTGCCCGGAAAAACAGGGCCCTCCCGGGGACTGAAGCTTTCTTT.